The 12 T cell receptor beta chains listed next were all sequenced from one sample in a study of blood T cell repertoires in COVID-19. Sequencing was performed with immunoSEQ multiplex PCR; in TCRdb, only in-frame clones are kept and a portion is missing. The sample yields 100,000 or so clones, about 80% seen once. The sample comprised peripheral blood. These receptors were collected from a man aged 70 or older with active or convalescent COVID-19.

This clone has more than one count but fewer than ten. V is TRBV5-6 and J is TRBJ2-7; D gene uncertain. This CDR3 spans 14 amino acids. Trimming shortened V by 0 bases and J by 4 bases, and 11 bases separated the two germline ends. CDR1 is SGHDT, CDR2 YYEEEE, per germline. The CDR3 bases are TGTGCCAGCAGCTTGGCAGGCCCGGAATACGAGCAGTACTTC. Its translation: CASSLAGPEYEQYF.

V gene TRBV7-2 combines with J gene TRBJ2-7; D possibly corresponds to TRBD1 (6 bases). V was clipped by 4 bases and J by 2 bases, with 15 bases between them. The CDR3 extends over 15 amino acids. Germline V gene sequence: CDR1 SGHTA, CDR2 FQGNSA. Written as DNA, the CDR3 is TGTGCCAGCAGCTCAGGGACACCTTTTGCCTACGAGCAGTACTTC. Residues: CASSSGTPFAYEQYF.

The DNA for the CDR3 is TGTGCCAGCAGATCAACTAGCGGGAGCTTCAATGAGCAGTTCTTC. Translating gives CASRSTSGSFNEQFF. V and J are TRBV5-8 and TRBJ2-1, with 11 bases identical to TRBD2. The CDR3 loop spans 15 amino acids. V was pared by 5 bases and J by 6 bases, with 7 bases of the junction left unmatched. Germline CDR1 SGHTS, CDR2 YDEGEE.

Only a few counts were recorded for this clone. The chain uses TRBV28 and TRBJ1-5; D gene unclear. CDR3 length equals 13 residues. CDR1 and CDR2 (germline): MDHEN, SYDVKM. Trimming pared 8 bases from V and 5 bases from J, leaving 13 bases between. CDR3 coding DNA: TGTGCCAGCCACCGGACGGGAGATCAGCCCCAGCATTTT. The encoded protein is CASHRTGDQPQHF.

The chain recombines TRBV4-2 with TRBJ2-2; a possible D gene is TRBD1 (6 bases). The CDR3 totals 14 residues. Per germline, CDR1 LGHNA and CDR2 YNFKEQ. V was shortened by 0 bases and J by 7 bases, with 9 bases between the two germline ends. The CDR3 protein is CASSQELGHGELFF. The CDR3 DNA follows: TGTGCCAGCAGCCAAGAATTGGGACACGGGGAGCTGTTTTTT.

V is TRBV28 and J is TRBJ1-5, with a weak D call TRBD1 (5 bases). Trimming took off 1 base at V and 3 bases at J, with 10 bases between the two ends. The CDR3 loop spans 15 amino acids. Germline V lookup: CDR1 MDHEN, CDR2 SYDVKM. The CDR3 nucleotides read TGTGCCAGCAGTTTATTGCAGGGAACCAATCAGCCCCAGCATTTT. Translating it yields CASSLLQGTNQPQHF.

The table lists this clone with a few counts. The same CDR3 can be traced to other DNA sequences in this sample. The J gene is TRBJ2-7, the V gene TRBV6-2 or TRBV6-3; no reliable D call. The CDR3 loop spans 13 amino acids. Per the germline V gene, CDR1 is MNHEY and CDR2 is SVGEGT. Trimming took off 0 bases at V and 3 bases at J, with 6 bases between the two ends. CDR3 sequence reads: CASSYSAGYEQYF. DNA for the CDR3: TGTGCCAGCAGTTACTCAGCCGGCTACGAGCAGTACTTC.

About this clone itself: The identical CDR3 is also encoded by other nucleotide sequences in the sample. The chain employs TRBV5-1 and TRBJ1-2, with TRBD1 matching over 7 bases. The J segment lost 2 bases and the V segment lost 4 bases, leaving 2 bases of the junction unmatched. The germline CDR1 and CDR2 sequences are SGHRS and YFSETQ. This CDR3 contains 13 residues. The CDR3 DNA follows: TGCGCCAGCAGCGCGGGACAGAACTATGGCTACACCTTC. This sequence encodes CASSAGQNYGYTF.

This chain links TRBV9 with TRBJ2-2; TRBD2 is a possible D gene (6 bases). The CDR3 runs to 16 residues. V was pared by 3 bases and J by 0 bases, with 12 bases between. Per the germline V gene, CDR1 is SGDLS and CDR2 is YYNGEE. The CDR3 reads CASSAPGGANTGELFF. The CDR3 DNA reads as TGTGCCAGCAGCGCCCCGGGCGGGGCGAACACCGGGGAGCTGTTTTTT.

This rearrangement joins TRBV28 to TRBJ1-2; 12 nucleotides line up with TRBD1. The length of the CDR3 is 16 residues. Germline V lookup: CDR1 MDHEN, CDR2 SYDVKM. V lost 7 bases, J lost 4 bases, and 10 bases stayed unmatched. CDR3 sequence reads: CASTPSGTGGSYGYTF. CDR3 in DNA: TGTGCCAGCACCCCATCCGGGACAGGGGGCAGCTATGGCTACACCTTC.

The chain links TRBV5-1 to TRBJ1-3; D is perhaps TRBD1 (6 bases). This CDR3 region has 17 residues. Trimming removed 4 bases from V and 4 bases from J, with 21 bases in between. Per the germline V gene, CDR1 is SGHRS and CDR2 is YFSETQ. Written as DNA, the CDR3 is TGCGCCAGCAGCCCCCGACCGGGGTTGGGACAAGGAAACACCATATATTTT. Amino acid sequence: CASSPRPGLGQGNTIYF.

The chain is built from TRBV27 and TRBJ2-7; D is unclear. Looked up from germline, CDR1 is MNHEY and CDR2 is SMNVEV (reference sequence). CDR3 size: 13 residues. Trimming removed 2 bases at V and 1 base at J, with 6 bases between. The CDR3 DNA reads TGTGCCAGCAGTTTAGCAGGTTCCTACGAGCAGTACTTC. Protein product: CASSLAGSYEQYF.